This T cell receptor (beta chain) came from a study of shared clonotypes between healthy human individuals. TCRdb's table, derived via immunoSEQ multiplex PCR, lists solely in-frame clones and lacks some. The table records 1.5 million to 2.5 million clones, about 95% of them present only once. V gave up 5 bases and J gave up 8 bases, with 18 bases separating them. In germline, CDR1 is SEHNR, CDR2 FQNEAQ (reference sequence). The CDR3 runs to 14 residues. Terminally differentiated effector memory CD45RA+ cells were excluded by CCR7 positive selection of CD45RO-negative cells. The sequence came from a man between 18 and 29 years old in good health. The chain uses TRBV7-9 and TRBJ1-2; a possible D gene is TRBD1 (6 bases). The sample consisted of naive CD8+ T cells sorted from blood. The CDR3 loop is CASSPDSEGGGYTF. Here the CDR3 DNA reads TGTGCCAGCAGCCCTGATTCCGAGGGGGGCGGCTACACCTTC. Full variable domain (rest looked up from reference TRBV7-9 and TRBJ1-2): DTGVSQNPRHKITKRGQNVTFRCDPISEHNRLYWYRQTLGQGPEFLTYFQNEAQLEKSRLLSDRFSAERPKGSFSTLEIQRTEQGDSAMYLCASSPDSEGGGYTFGSGTRLTVV.